The sequence of this TCR beta chain was determined in a study of blood T cell repertoires in COVID-19 (TCRdb year 2020). For context, the study as a whole: Collaborator samples came from the United States, Italy and Spain and covered acute and convalescent phases of COVID-19. Subjects who had been exposed to COVID-19, were actively infected with it, or had recovered from it provided the deeply sampled blood TCRbeta repertoires that made up the dataset. The repertoires were released in a freely available public database intended as a resource for research on the immune response to SARS-CoV-2. The prospective study material was composed of cDNA or gDNA derived from T cells, B-cell-depleted T cells, or PBMCs. Samples were obtained from the ongoing ImmuneRACE study (first 160 participants) and from 950 to 1,500 subjects provided by 6 global collaborators. A de-identified subject ID, COVID-19 status, age in years and sex were almost always included in the sample metadata. HLA class I and class II types, where available, came from metadata supplied by the sample provider rather than from assay-based typing. Overall study results and their limits: Clinical and demographic metadata were provided uncurated, with the amount varying by source and participant.

The collaborating institutions used their own protocols to collect whole blood in K2EDTA tubes. Collaborator samples were shipped for TCRbeta analysis as frozen whole blood, isolated PBMCs, or DNA extracted from either sample type. V is cut back by 6 bases and J by 6 bases, with 5 bases in the junction unmatched. From the cysteine up to the phenylalanine, the CDR3 has a length of 15 residues. The sequence is cut down to CDR3 DNA, 45 bases in frame from base 1. CDR1 and CDR2, looked up from the germline V gene, are SNHLY and FYNNEI. For this clone: No antigen is known for it. Within one base of it there is no much larger clone, and no base qualities were kept.

The immunoSEQ Assay, a bias-controlled multiplex PCR, was used to amplify TCRbeta CDR3 regions from genomic DNA. Regarding the original processing steps: The number of nucleated cells in each sample was estimated by amplification of reference gene primers within the assay. To quantify the absolute abundance of each unique TCRbeta CDR3 rearrangement, sequence reads were collapsed and filtered. Productive Simpson clonality was computed per sample as the square root of Simpson's diversity index over productive rearrangements. Entries here come from immuneACCESS through TCRdb and include only in-frame sequences with V and J called. Some clones fail to appear in such tables; in the studies checked, an unresolved V gene covers under half of the shortfall, and the cause of the remainder is unknown. For V, J and clone size, that table is used; D and trimming come from the DNA. This sample is represented by tens of thousands of clones; approximately 80% of them were singletons. The leading ten clones occupy 5.5% to 7% of the sample.

The chain was built from TRBV2 and TRBJ2-1; TRBD2 aligns with 13 central bases. Sequencing was done on a sample of peripheral blood. This TCR was sampled from a woman aged 45-65 years with active or convalescent COVID-19. The DNA sequence is as follows: TGTGCCAGCAGAGAACTAGCGGGAGGGCCCAATGAGCAGTTCTTC. This is translated as CASRELAGGPNEQFF. The CDR3 plus the reference TRBV2 and TRBJ2-1 genes for the other parts give the full variable domain: EPEVTQTPSHQVTQMGQEVILRCVPISNHLYFYWYRQILGQKVEFLVSFYNNEISEKSEIFDDQFSVERPDGSNFTLKIRSTKLEDSAMYFCASRELAGGPNEQFFGPGTRLTVL.